The 28 T cell receptor beta chains presented below share a single source sample, sequenced in a study of T cells in localized non-small cell lung cancer. The method was immunoSEQ multiplex PCR; TCRdb's version includes in-frame clones alone and lacks a portion of them. This sample has around 96,000 clones, with roughly 90% found just once. Material: PBMCs, obtained before any cancer treatment. The receptors were sampled from a woman aged 40-69 years with stage II squamous cell lung carcinoma.

The chain has TRBV19 and TRBJ2-7; 7 bases are a match to TRBD1. The CDR3 loop spans 15 amino acids. Trimming took 6 bases from V and 2 from J; bases not matched to a gene: 10. Germline V gene lookup returns CDR1 LNHDA and CDR2 SQIVND (reference sequence). The CDR3 bases are TGTGCCAGTAGGAGAACCGGGACAGCGCCCTACGAGCAGTACTTC. It encodes CASRRTGTAPYEQYF.

The count of this clone is one. A read error may account for a junction end that differs from germline. Other DNA sequences in the sample encode the same CDR3. This rearrangement joins TRBV5-4 to TRBJ1-3; 7 nucleotides line up with TRBD1. Looked up from germline, CDR1 is SGHNT and CDR2 is YYREEE (reference sequence). The CDR3 runs 18 residues. The CDR3 loop reads CASSWRTGTAISGNTIYF. The CDR3 DNA is TGTGCCAGCAGCTGGAGGACAGGAACCGCAATCTCTGGAAACACTATATATTTT.

This clone was detected once. The chain's CDR3 is CASSQGAGKNTEAFF. In DNA form, the CDR3 reads TGTGCCAGCAGTCAGGGAGCAGGGAAGAACACTGAAGCTTTCTTT. The chain links TRBV6-5 to TRBJ1-1; D is perhaps TRBD1 (5 bases). The V end lost 5 bases, the J end lost 1 base, and 14 bases lay between the germline ends. The length of the CDR3 is 15 residues. CDR1 and CDR2 (germline): MNHEY, SVGAGI.

The genes are TRBV5-4 and TRBJ2-1; 7 bases map to TRBD1. Germline loops: CDR1 SGHNT, CDR2 YYREEE (reference sequence). Unmatched junction bases numbered 3, after V lost 0 bases and J lost 0 bases. This CDR3 contains 16 residues. Here the CDR3 DNA reads TGTGCCAGCAGCTTGGAGGGGGCAAACTCCTACAATGAGCAGTTCTTC. Encoded protein: CASSLEGANSYNEQFF.

The chain combines TRBV11-2 with TRBJ2-1, with 9 positions matching TRBD1. Germline values: CDR1 SGHAT, CDR2 FQNNGV. CDR3 length equals 11 residues. V lost 10 bases, J lost 15 bases, and 10 bases stayed unmatched. The CDR3 sequence is CATRNTGGLFF. CDR3 bases: TGTGCCACCCGCAACACAGGGGGCTTGTTCTTC.

This chain uses TRBV5-1 with TRBJ2-5; 7 bases map to TRBD2. The J segment lost 8 bases and the V segment lost 3 bases, leaving 10 bases of the junction unmatched. The CDR3 has 14 amino acids. The germline gives CDR1 SGHRS, CDR2 YFSETQ. CDR3 sequence: CASSWALAEGTQYF. The DNA for the CDR3 is TGCGCCAGCAGCTGGGCGCTAGCGGAGGGAACCCAGTACTTC. Full variable domain (rest looked up from reference TRBV5-1 and TRBJ2-5): KAGVTQTPRYLIKTRGQQVTLSCSPISGHRSVSWYQQTPGQGLQFLFEYFSETQRNKGNFPGRFSGRQFSNSRSEMNVSTLELGDSALYLCASSWALAEGTQYFGPGTRLLVL.

The CDR3 sequence: CASRPYHATNEKLFF. CDR3 in DNA: TGTGCCAGCAGACCATACCATGCAACTAATGAAAAACTGTTTTTT. This chain links TRBV2 with TRBJ1-4, with no clear D. The CDR3 totals 15 residues. Germline V lookup: CDR1 SNHLY, CDR2 FYNNEI. V was clipped by 6 bases and J by 0 bases, with 11 bases between them.

The chain employs TRBV5-1 and TRBJ1-4; D not resolved. Trimming pared 4 bases from V and 0 bases from J, leaving 7 bases between. CDR3 length: 14 amino acids. Germline values: CDR1 SGHRS, CDR2 YFSETQ. CDR3 bases: TGCGCCAGCAGCCGGGCTGCAACTAATGAAAAACTGTTTTTT. Protein product: CASSRAATNEKLFF.

The V gene is TRBV27, the J gene TRBJ1-1, with no clear D. CDR1 and CDR2 (germline): MNHEY, SMNVEV (reference sequence). CDR3 length: 21 residues. This chain's CDR3 is CATFGFGPGIGKVFLGWEAFF. The CDR3 nucleotides are TGTGCTACCTTTGGGTTCGGCCCGGGGATTGGTAAAGTGTTTTTGGGATGGGAAGCTTTCTTT.

V and J are TRBV28 and TRBJ2-5; D call uncertain. Germline V gene sequence: CDR1 MDHEN, CDR2 SYDVKM. V was shortened by 3 bases and J by 5 bases, with 13 bases between the two germline ends. The CDR3 has 14 amino acids. The CDR3 spells CASSFGAPRETQYF. The CDR3 nucleotides read TGTGCCAGCAGTTTTGGTGCCCCACGGGAGACCCAGTACTTC. The full variable domain, rest sourced from reference TRBV28 and TRBJ2-5, is DVKVTQSSRYLVKRTGEKVFLECVQDMDHENMFWYRQDPGLGLRLIYFSYDVKMKEKGDIPEGYSVSREKKERFSLILESASTNQTSMYLCASSFGAPRETQYFGPGTRLLVL.

The chain is built from TRBV6-1 and TRBJ2-7; D possibly uses TRBD1 or TRBD2 (6 bases each). Looked up from germline, CDR1 is MNHNS and CDR2 is SASEGT. V was shortened by 3 bases and J by 3 bases, with 12 bases between the two germline ends. This CDR3 spans 14 amino acids. DNA of the CDR3: TGTGCCAGCAGTGAGATCGGGGGCGGCTACGAGCAGTACTTC. This codes for CASSEIGGGYEQYF.

This chain connects TRBV19 to TRBJ1-5; tentative D call: TRBD1 (5 bases). The CDR3 runs to 11 residues. Germline assignment: CDR1 LNHDA and CDR2 SQIVND (reference sequence). Trimming cost V 9 bases and J 7 bases, with 10 bases left between them. The CDR3 sequence is CARRDAQPQHF. The CDR3 DNA is TGTGCCAGAAGGGACGCGCAGCCCCAGCATTTT. The complete variable domain, with remaining parts taken from reference TRBV19 and TRBJ1-5, reads DGGITQSPKYLFRKEGQNVTLSCEQNLNHDAMYWYRQDPGQGLRLIYYSQIVNDFQKGDIAEGYSVSREKKESFPLTVTSAQKNPTAFYLCARRDAQPQHFGDGTRLSIL.

This sequence joins TRBV9 and TRBJ2-3, with D possibly being TRBD2 (5 bases). The germline V gene encodes CDR1 SGDLS and CDR2 YYNGEE. This CDR3 has 15 amino acids. Trimming pared 3 bases from V and 6 bases from J, leaving 17 bases between. As DNA, the CDR3 is TGTGCCAGCAGCGAACTAGTGGTGGGGAAGGATACGCAGTATTTT. It yields the protein CASSELVVGKDTQYF.

The chain employs TRBV5-4 and TRBJ2-4, with D possibly being TRBD2 (7 bases). The CDR3 runs 14 residues. Looked up from germline, CDR1 is SGHNT and CDR2 is YYREEE (reference sequence). V shed 0 bases and J shed 8 bases, with 12 bases lying between them. The CDR3 nucleotides are TGTGCCAGCAGCTTGGGGCAGGGGAGGGACATTCAGTACTTC. It translates to CASSLGQGRDIQYF.

The V call is TRBV5-6, the J call TRBJ1-5; D is unclear. The CDR3 extends over 15 amino acids. V was pared by 0 bases and J by 7 bases, with 14 bases between. Looked up from germline, CDR1 is SGHDT and CDR2 is YYEEEE. In DNA form, the CDR3 reads TGTGCCAGCAGCTTGGCCGACAAGCCTGAACAGCCCCAGCATTTT. Its protein product is CASSLADKPEQPQHF. Variable domain in full (rest from reference TRBV5-6 and TRBJ1-5): DAGVTQSPTHLIKTRGQQVTLRCSPKSGHDTVSWYQQALGQGPQFIFQYYEEEERQRGNFPDRFSGHQFPNYSSELNVNALLLGDSALYLCASSLADKPEQPQHFGDGTRLSIL.

The CDR3 loop is CASSPLSGERNTEAFF. The DNA for the CDR3 is TGCGCCAGCAGCCCTTTGAGTGGGGAGAGGAACACTGAAGCTTTCTTT. This chain joins TRBV5-1 and TRBJ1-1; unclear D gene. Germline V gives CDR1 SGHRS, CDR2 YFSETQ. With 4 bases removed from V and 1 base from J, the gap between germline ends came to 17 bases. This CDR3 region has 16 residues.

The V call is TRBV4-2, the J call TRBJ2-3; D ambiguous. V was clipped by 3 bases and J by 0 bases, with 4 bases between them. Germline CDR1 LGHNA, CDR2 YNFKEQ. This CDR3 is 13 amino acids long. The CDR3 DNA follows: TGTGCCAGCAGCCATTCTAGCACAGATACGCAGTATTTT. It encodes CASSHSSTDTQYF.

V usage is TRBV2 and J usage is TRBJ1-5, with a weak D call TRBD1 (5 bases). The CDR3 is 14 amino acids. The ends were cut back, 4 bases at V and 6 bases at J, with 13 bases in the middle. Germline assignment: CDR1 SNHLY and CDR2 FYNNEI. CDR3 nucleotide sequence: TGTGCCAGCAGTGTAAGACAGACCGGTCAGCCCCAGCATTTT. It translates to CASSVRQTGQPQHF.

The chain carries TRBV12-5 and TRBJ2-1; D may be TRBD2 (6 bases). Germline V gene data show CDR1 as LGHNT and CDR2 as FRNRAP. Trimming stripped 5 bases from V and 6 bases from J, with 14 bases between. This CDR3 spans 14 amino acids. The CDR3: CASGRTTRTNEQFF. The CDR3 DNA reads as TGTGCTAGTGGTAGAACGACTAGAACCAATGAGCAGTTCTTC. The entire variable domain, with the rest obtained from reference TRBV12-5 and TRBJ2-1, is as follows: DARVTQTPRHKVTEMGQEVTMRCQPILGHNTVFWYRQTMMQGLELLAYFRNRAPLDDSGMPKDRFSAEMPDATLATLKIQPSEPRDSAVYFCASGRTTRTNEQFFGPGTRLTVL.

This sequence joins TRBV19 and TRBJ1-4, with 7 positions matching TRBD1. The CDR3 consists of 17 residues. Germline V CDR1 and CDR2: LNHDA, SQIVND (reference sequence). V lost 6 bases to trimming and J lost 0 bases; unmatched junction nucleotides: 10. The CDR3 region is CASSKQGRTATNEKLFF. For the CDR3, the DNA is TGTGCCAGTAGCAAACAGGGGAGGACCGCAACTAATGAAAAACTGTTTTTT.

This clone was observed once. The chain employs TRBV28 and TRBJ1-6; D gene unclear. Trimming removed 9 bases from V and 5 bases from J, with 11 bases in between. Germline V gene sequence: CDR1 MDHEN, CDR2 SYDVKM. The CDR3 covers 13 residues. The CDR3 region has the DNA TGTGCCAGTTCACAGCTACATAATTCACCCCTCCACTTT. Its translation: CASSQLHNSPLHF.

The chain employs TRBV10-2 and TRBJ2-5; a possible D gene is TRBD2 (5 bases). In germline, CDR1 is WSHSY, CDR2 SAAADI. V dropped 4 bases and J dropped 4 bases, with 22 bases sitting between them. The CDR3 has 17 residues. The CDR3 nucleotides read TGCGCCAGCAGTGGAAACTTAGCGAGGGAATGGGCAGAGACCCAGTACTTC. Protein sequence: CASSGNLAREWAETQYF.

CDR3 coding DNA: TGTGCCAGCAGACGCGACAGGGTGGGGAACGAAAAACTGTTTTTT. This encodes CASRRDRVGNEKLFF. V is TRBV2 and J is TRBJ1-4, with 7 bases fitting TRBD1. V shed 6 bases and J 8 bases; nucleotides not matched to a gene: 12. This CDR3 region has 15 residues. CDR1 SNHLY and CDR2 FYNNEI come from the germline V gene.

Remarks on this clone: The sample holds other DNA sequences that translate to the same CDR3. The chain uses TRBV19 and TRBJ1-5; no clear D. CDR3 size: 14 residues. Germline CDR1 reads LNHDA; CDR2 reads SQIVND (reference sequence). V shed 3 bases and J shed 0 bases, with 6 bases lying between them. CDR3 sequence: CASSILYSNQPQHF. The CDR3, as DNA: TGTGCCAGTAGTATCCTATATAGCAATCAGCCCCAGCATTTT.

CDR3 sequence reads: CASSSADTQYF. As DNA, the CDR3 is TGTGCCAGCAGCTCAGCAGATACGCAGTATTTT. V is TRBV7-9 and J is TRBJ2-3, with unresolved D. Trimming left V 4 bases short and J 4 bases short, with 3 bases between. CDR3 length: 11 residues. In germline, CDR1 is SEHNR, CDR2 FQNEAQ (reference sequence).

The chain is built from TRBV19 and TRBJ1-4; D may be TRBD1 (6 bases). Trimming took 5 bases from V and 0 from J, leaving 13 bases between them. CDR1 is LNHDA, CDR2 SQIVND, per germline (reference sequence). CDR3 length: 16 residues. DNA for the CDR3: TGTGCCAGTAGTCCTCAGGGGTCCGCAACTAATGAAAAACTGTTTTTT. Its protein product is CASSPQGSATNEKLFF.

This clone was seen only once. This sequence joins TRBV5-4 and TRBJ2-3; 7 bases map to TRBD2. The CDR3 consists of 16 residues. V lost 4 bases and J lost 4; bases outside the gene matches: 12. Germline CDR1 SGHNT, CDR2 YYREEE (reference sequence). Here the CDR3 reads CASSVERTSRSDTQYF. CDR3 sequence (DNA): TGTGCCAGCAGCGTCGAGAGGACTAGTAGGTCAGATACGCAGTATTTT.

This chain joins TRBV11-2 and TRBJ1-4; 9 nucleotides agree with TRBD1. The CDR3 spans 14 residues. After removal of 3 bases from V and 8 bases from J, the junction contained 4 bases not matched to a gene. CDR1 and CDR2 from the germline V gene are SGHAT and FQNNGV. CDR3 in DNA: TGTGCCAGCAGCTTGGGACAGGGAGGAGAAAAACTGTTTTTT. This sequence encodes CASSLGQGGEKLFF.